The 21 T cell receptor beta chains below all came from one sample that was sequenced in a study of shared clonotypes between healthy human individuals. Sequencing was performed with immunoSEQ multiplex PCR; in TCRdb, only in-frame clones are kept and a portion is missing. The data show some 800,000 clones, around 92% seen once. The naive CD8 fraction comprised CD45RO-negative cells positively selected for CCR7 and excluded terminally differentiated effector memory CD45RA+ cells. The source material was naive CD8+ T cells sorted from blood. Receptors originate from a man between 25 and 39 years old in good health.

This clone occurred a few times. The V call is TRBV29-1, the J call TRBJ1-2; D may be TRBD1 (6 bases). CDR1 SQVTM and CDR2 ANQGSEA come from the germline V gene. Trimming left V 6 bases short and J 4 bases short, with 12 bases between. The CDR3 contains 12 residues. CDR3 sequence reads: CSVGDRPYGYTF. Here the CDR3 DNA reads TGCAGCGTGGGCGACAGGCCCTATGGCTACACCTTC.

V and J are TRBV7-6 and TRBJ2-3, with D uncertain. The germline V and J ends were trimmed by 5 bases and 2 bases, with 5 bases remaining between them. CDR3 size: 12 residues. The germline V gene has CDR1 SGHVS and CDR2 FNYEAQ. The CDR3 DNA sequence: TGTGCCAGCAGCGACCTCACAGATACGCAGTATTTT. It specifies CASSDLTDTQYF.

The chain couples TRBV19 to TRBJ2-7; 7 nucleotides match TRBD2. The germline gives CDR1 LNHDA, CDR2 SQIVND (reference sequence). The CDR3 sequence is 14 residues long. The trim removed 3 bases at V and 1 base at J, leaving 3 bases unmatched. DNA of the CDR3: TGTGCCAGTAGTATTGCGGGGGATTCCTACGAGCAGTACTTC. Its protein is CASSIAGDSYEQYF. The variable domain in full, with the rest retrieved from reference TRBV19 and TRBJ2-7, is DGGITQSPKYLFRKEGQNVTLSCEQNLNHDAMYWYRQDPGQGLRLIYYSQIVNDFQKGDIAEGYSVSREKKESFPLTVTSAQKNPTAFYLCASSIAGDSYEQYFGPGTRLTVT.

This chain links TRBV9 with TRBJ2-3, with D unclear. This CDR3 has 12 amino acids. V was clipped by 3 bases and J by 7 bases, with 9 bases between them. Germline assignment: CDR1 SGDLS and CDR2 YYNGEE. CDR3 protein: CASSGGANTQYF. The DNA for the CDR3 is TGTGCCAGCAGCGGGGGTGCTAATACGCAGTATTTT.

V gene TRBV2 combines with J gene TRBJ2-1; D is ambiguous. The germline CDR1 and CDR2 sequences are SNHLY and FYNNEI. The CDR3 is made up of 15 amino acids. V was trimmed by 3 bases and J by 1 base, leaving 10 bases between them. Here the CDR3 reads CASSDPRASYNEQFF. In DNA form, the CDR3 reads TGTGCCAGCAGTGACCCTCGGGCTTCCTACAATGAGCAGTTCTTC.

The chain is built from TRBV5-1 and TRBJ2-5; D gene unclear. Germline V CDR1 and CDR2: SGHRS, YFSETQ. V was clipped by 0 bases and J by 1 base, with 4 bases between them. The CDR3 runs 13 residues. The CDR3, as DNA: TGCGCCAGCAGCTTGGATCTCCAAGAGACCCAGTACTTC. Residues: CASSLDLQETQYF.

Points on this clone: The sample has other DNA sequences that encode this CDR3 too. V gene TRBV29-1 combines with J gene TRBJ2-1; 10 nucleotides match TRBD2. CDR1 and CDR2 from the germline V gene are SQVTM and ANQGSEA. The ends lost 7 bases at V and 4 bases at J; junction bases unmatched: 4. This CDR3 has 13 amino acids. CDR3 bases: TGCAGCGCGACTAGCGGGTCTTACAATGAGCAGTTCTTC. It yields the protein CSATSGSYNEQFF.

The chain is built from TRBV4-1 and TRBJ2-1; TRBD2 matches at 9 bases. This CDR3 spans 15 amino acids. Germline CDR1 is MGHRA and CDR2 is YSYEKL. V shed 1 base and J 5 bases; nucleotides not matched to a gene: 3. This chain's CDR3 is CASSQVAGDHNEQFF. In DNA, the CDR3 is TGCGCCAGCAGCCAAGTAGCGGGAGACCACAATGAGCAGTTCTTC.

The genes are TRBV7-9 and TRBJ2-6, with D perhaps matching TRBD2 (6 bases). Per germline, CDR1 SEHNR and CDR2 FQNEAQ (reference sequence). Trimming took off 7 bases at V and 4 bases at J, with 11 bases between the two ends. The CDR3 is 14 amino acids. Here the CDR3 DNA reads TGTGCCAGCACCGGGGGACCCGGGGCCAACGTCCTGACTTTC. Translating gives CASTGGPGANVLTF.

The chain recombines TRBV27 with TRBJ1-2; 8 positions match TRBD1. The trim removed 10 bases at V and 3 bases at J, leaving 7 bases unmatched. The length of the CDR3 is 13 residues. Germline CDR1 reads MNHEY; CDR2 reads SMNVEV (reference sequence). CDR3 in DNA: TGTGCCACCCAGGGGGCGCGAGACTATGGCTACACCTTC. Its protein product is CATQGARDYGYTF.

V is TRBV29-1 and J is TRBJ2-1, with D possibly matching TRBD2 (5 bases). CDR3 length equals 16 residues. Germline CDR1 is SQVTM and CDR2 is ANQGSEA. V shed 8 bases and J shed 8 bases, with 28 bases lying between them. CDR3 in amino acids: CSTGRAPMSPTDEQFF. The CDR3 DNA reads as TGCAGCACGGGAAGGGCACCTATGTCTCCTACCGATGAGCAGTTCTTC.

This sequence joins TRBV9 and TRBJ1-4; D uncertain. Trimming left V 6 bases short and J 6 bases short, with 12 bases between. Germline V gene lookup returns CDR1 SGDLS and CDR2 YYNGEE. The CDR3 covers 13 residues. CDR3 sequence: CASNQDRDEKLFF. CDR3 bases: TGTGCCAGCAACCAGGACCGGGATGAAAAACTGTTTTTT.

This rearrangement joins TRBV11-2 to TRBJ2-4, with TRBD1 matching over 7 bases. V dropped 1 base and J dropped 6; count of bases not matched to a gene: 15. CDR1 SGHAT and CDR2 FQNNGV come from the germline V gene. The length of the CDR3 is 18 residues. The CDR3 sequence is CASSLGGSAGGDRNIQYF. In DNA form, the CDR3 reads TGTGCCAGCAGCTTAGGAGGGTCGGCAGGGGGTGATAGAAACATTCAGTACTTC. The whole variable domain, remainder taken from reference TRBV11-2 and TRBJ2-4, is EAGVAQSPRYKIIEKRQSVAFWCNPISGHATLYWYQQILGQGPKLLIQFQNNGVVDDSQLPKDRFSAERLKGVDSTLKIQPAKLEDSAVYLCASSLGGSAGGDRNIQYFGAGTRLSVL.

The genes are TRBV5-1 and TRBJ2-7, with 7 bases fitting TRBD2. The CDR3 runs to 16 residues. Losses at the gene ends were 3 bases for V and 3 bases for J; bases not matched to a gene: 12. CDR1 is SGHRS, CDR2 YFSETQ, per germline. CDR3 sequence reads: CASSSTPGGPSYEQYF. In nucleotides, the CDR3 is TGCGCCAGCAGCTCAACGCCGGGGGGACCTAGCTACGAGCAGTACTTC.

This chain uses TRBV7-9 with TRBJ2-1; 7 bases line up with TRBD1. Trimming took 4 bases from V and 5 from J; bases not matched to a gene: 11. Looked up from germline, CDR1 is SEHNR and CDR2 is FQNEAQ (reference sequence). The CDR3 runs to 16 residues. The CDR3 DNA is TGTGCCAGCAGCTCCTCCGGGCAGGGGGTCCACAATGAGCAGTTCTTC. It codes for CASSSSGQGVHNEQFF.

This clone was picked up one time. The V gene is TRBV12-1, the J gene TRBJ1-5; TRBD1 is the table's D call, not checked against the DNA. TRBV12-1 is a listed pseudogene. The CDR3 spans 17 residues. DNA for the CDR3: TGTGCCAGCAGCCCTTACCGGGACAGGGGGTTCGATCAGCCCCAGCATTTT. Translation: CASSPYRDRGFDQPQHF.

This clone has just one count. One junction end does not reproduce the germline sequence, and a read error may be involved. The V call is TRBV6-1, the J call TRBJ2-1, with a weak D call TRBD2 (6 bases). The germline CDR1 and CDR2 sequences are MNHNS and SASEGT. The CDR3 is 17 residues long. CDR3 DNA: TGTGCCAGCAGTAAAGCCCCTTCCGAGGGCGGGGACAATGAGCAGTTCTTC. The encoded protein is CASSKAPSEGGDNEQFF.

The J gene is TRBJ2-3, the V gene TRBV29-1, with TRBD1 matching 7 bases. CDR3 length: 14 amino acids. V lost 3 bases to trimming and J lost 6 bases; unmatched junction nucleotides: 9. Germline V lookup: CDR1 SQVTM, CDR2 ANQGSEA. The CDR3 loop is CSVEGTVLEDTQYF. DNA of the CDR3: TGCAGCGTTGAGGGGACAGTGCTCGAGGATACGCAGTATTTT.

This clone was counted once. J is TRBJ1-3 and V is TRBV28; unclear D gene. Trimming removed 9 bases from V and 4 bases from J, with 13 bases in between. The CDR3 runs 13 residues. CDR1 and CDR2 (germline): MDHEN, SYDVKM. The CDR3 DNA reads as TGTGCCAGTCAAAGAGTGGGAGGAAACACCATATATTTT. This codes for CASQRVGGNTIYF.

The chain carries TRBV7-3 and TRBJ2-7, with D perhaps TRBD2 (6 bases). CDR1 is SGHTA, CDR2 FQGTGA, per germline. Trimming stripped 2 bases from V and 7 bases from J, with 12 bases between. The CDR3 consists of 13 residues. The CDR3 nucleotides read TGTGCCAGCAGCTTATTCCCTAGCGAAGAGCAGTACTTC. Translating gives CASSLFPSEEQYF.

The chain employs TRBV5-5 and TRBJ2-7, with a possible D match to TRBD2 (6 bases). V was clipped by 0 bases and J by 4 bases, with 17 bases between them. Germline V CDR1 and CDR2: SGHKS, YYEKEE (reference sequence). This CDR3 is 16 amino acids long. CDR3 loop: CASSLGRSYGSYEQYF. The CDR3 DNA sequence: TGTGCCAGCAGCTTGGGGCGGTCCTACGGGAGTTACGAGCAGTACTTC.